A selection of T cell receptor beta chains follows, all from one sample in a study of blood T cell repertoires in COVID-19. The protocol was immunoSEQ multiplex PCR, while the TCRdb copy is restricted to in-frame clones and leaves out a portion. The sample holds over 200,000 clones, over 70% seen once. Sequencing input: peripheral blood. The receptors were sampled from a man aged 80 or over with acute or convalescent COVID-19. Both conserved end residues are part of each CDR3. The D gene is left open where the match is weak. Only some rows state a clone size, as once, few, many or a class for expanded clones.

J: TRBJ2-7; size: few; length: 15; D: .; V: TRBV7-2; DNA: TGTGCCAGCAGCTTAGCGACAGCAGCAAAGGGCGAGCAGTACTTC; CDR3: CASSLATAAKGEQYF
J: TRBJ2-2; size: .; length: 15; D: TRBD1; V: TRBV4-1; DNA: TGCGCCAGCAGCCAAAACACAGGGGAGACCGGGGAGCTGTTTTTT; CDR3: CASSQNTGETGELFF
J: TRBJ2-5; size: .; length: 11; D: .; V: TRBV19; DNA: TGTGCCAGTAGTCCCGGGGTAATCCAGTACTTC; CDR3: CASSPGVIQYF
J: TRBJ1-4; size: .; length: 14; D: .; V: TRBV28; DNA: TGTGCCAGCAGTCCCCCGTCCGGGGGTGAAAAACTGTTTTTT; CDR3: CASSPPSGGEKLFF
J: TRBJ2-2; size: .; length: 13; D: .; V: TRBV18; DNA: TGTGCCAGCTCACCGCCAGTGTCCGGGGAGCTGTTTTTT; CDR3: CASSPPVSGELFF
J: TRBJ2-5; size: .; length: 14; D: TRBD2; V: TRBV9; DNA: TGTGCCAGCAGCTTCCGGGGGGTTGAAGAGACCCAGTACTTC; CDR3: CASSFRGVEETQYF
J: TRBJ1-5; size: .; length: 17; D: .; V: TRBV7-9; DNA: TGTGCCAGCAGCTATTTAGGGGGACACGGTGTCGATCAGCCCCAGCATTTT; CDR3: CASSYLGGHGVDQPQHF
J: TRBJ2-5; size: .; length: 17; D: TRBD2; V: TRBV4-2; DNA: TGTGCCAGCAGCCAAGATGCTAGCGGGGGAGGAGAAGAGACCCAGTACTTC; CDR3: CASSQDASGGGEETQYF
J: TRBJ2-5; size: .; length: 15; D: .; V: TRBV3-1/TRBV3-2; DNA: TGTGCCAGCAGCCAAGCGCTGGCGGTCCAAGAGACCCAGTACTTC; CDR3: CASSQALAVQETQYF
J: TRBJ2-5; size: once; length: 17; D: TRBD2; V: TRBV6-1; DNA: TGTGCCAGCAGTGCGAACGGGGGACTAGCGGTCCAAGAGACCCAGTACTTC; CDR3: CASSANGGLAVQETQYF
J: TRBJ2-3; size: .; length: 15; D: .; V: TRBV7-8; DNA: TGTGCCAGCAGCTTAGGTCCGGGGATTACAGATACGCAGTATTTT; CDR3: CASSLGPGITDTQYF
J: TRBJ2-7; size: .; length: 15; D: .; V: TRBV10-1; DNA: TGCGCCAGCAGTACGACACCAGTAGACGCCTACGAGCAGTACTTC; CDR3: CASSTTPVDAYEQYF
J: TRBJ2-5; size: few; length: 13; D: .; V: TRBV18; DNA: TGTGCCAGCTCCCCGGGATTACAAGAGACCCAGTACTTC; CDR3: CASSPGLQETQYF
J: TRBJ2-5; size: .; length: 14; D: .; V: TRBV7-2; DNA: TGTGCCAGCAGCTTAATTTCTAGCGAAGAGACCCAGTACTTC; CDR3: CASSLISSEETQYF
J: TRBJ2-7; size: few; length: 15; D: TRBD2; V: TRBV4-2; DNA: TGTGCCAGCAGCCAACCGGGACTAGCCGTCGACGAGCAGTACTTC; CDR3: CASSQPGLAVDEQYF
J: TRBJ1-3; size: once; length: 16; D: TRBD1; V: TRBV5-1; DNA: TGCGCCAGCAGCTTGGCCGGACAGGGCGCTGGAAACACCATATATTTT; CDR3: CASSLAGQGAGNTIYF
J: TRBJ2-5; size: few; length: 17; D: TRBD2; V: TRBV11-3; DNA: TGTGCCAGCAGCTTACGTGGAGCGGGGGGGCTGGGGGAGACCCAGTACTTC; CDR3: CASSLRGAGGLGETQYF
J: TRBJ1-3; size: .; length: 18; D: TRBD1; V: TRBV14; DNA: TGTGCCAGCAGCCAAAAGTCGCTTGGGACAGCCTCTGGAAACACCATATATTTT; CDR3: CASSQKSLGTASGNTIYF
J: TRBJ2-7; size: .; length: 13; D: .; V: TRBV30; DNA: TGTGCCTGGATGTCTGCAGGGGGGAACGAGCAGTACTTC; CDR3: CAWMSAGGNEQYF
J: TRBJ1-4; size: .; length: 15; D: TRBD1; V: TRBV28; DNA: TGTGCCAGCAGGCGACAGGGGGCAACTAATGAAAAACTGTTTTTT; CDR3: CASRRQGATNEKLFF
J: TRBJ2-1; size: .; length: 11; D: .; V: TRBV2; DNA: TGTGCCAGCATGCTCGGCAATGAGCAGTTCTTC; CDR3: CASMLGNEQFF
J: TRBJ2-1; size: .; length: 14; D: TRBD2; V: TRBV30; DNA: TGTGCCTGGAGTGTAACTAGCGTCCACAATGAGCAGTTCTTC; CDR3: CAWSVTSVHNEQFF
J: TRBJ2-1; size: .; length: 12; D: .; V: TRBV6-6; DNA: TGTGCCAGCTCCTCTCTAAGCAATGAGCAGTTCTTC; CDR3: CASSSLSNEQFF